This TCR beta chain derives from a study of cytomegalovirus exposure and HLA in healthy donors. Study-level results: In a later analysis, common viral pathogens appeared linked to several of the most significant clusters.

As concerns this clone: Its matching antigen is unknown.

This PCR relied on a set of 60 Vbeta primers and 13 Jbeta primers. Clones were sequenced by immunoSEQ multiplex PCR, and TCRdb holds only the in-frame ones, with some missing. The table lists about 140,000 clones, around 80% of them singletons. Per the germline V gene, CDR1 is SQVTM and CDR2 is ANQGSEA. Trimming stripped 6 bases from V and 10 bases from J, with 15 bases between. This CDR3 spans 11 amino acids. The specimen was PBMCs. V gene TRBV29-1 combines with J gene TRBJ1-2; D gene ambiguous. This sequence originates from a man in his forties or fifties in good health and CMV-seronegative. CDR3 DNA: TGCAGCGTCCCCCTAGGTGTCCTCTACACCTTC. Translated, it gives CSVPLGVLYTF.